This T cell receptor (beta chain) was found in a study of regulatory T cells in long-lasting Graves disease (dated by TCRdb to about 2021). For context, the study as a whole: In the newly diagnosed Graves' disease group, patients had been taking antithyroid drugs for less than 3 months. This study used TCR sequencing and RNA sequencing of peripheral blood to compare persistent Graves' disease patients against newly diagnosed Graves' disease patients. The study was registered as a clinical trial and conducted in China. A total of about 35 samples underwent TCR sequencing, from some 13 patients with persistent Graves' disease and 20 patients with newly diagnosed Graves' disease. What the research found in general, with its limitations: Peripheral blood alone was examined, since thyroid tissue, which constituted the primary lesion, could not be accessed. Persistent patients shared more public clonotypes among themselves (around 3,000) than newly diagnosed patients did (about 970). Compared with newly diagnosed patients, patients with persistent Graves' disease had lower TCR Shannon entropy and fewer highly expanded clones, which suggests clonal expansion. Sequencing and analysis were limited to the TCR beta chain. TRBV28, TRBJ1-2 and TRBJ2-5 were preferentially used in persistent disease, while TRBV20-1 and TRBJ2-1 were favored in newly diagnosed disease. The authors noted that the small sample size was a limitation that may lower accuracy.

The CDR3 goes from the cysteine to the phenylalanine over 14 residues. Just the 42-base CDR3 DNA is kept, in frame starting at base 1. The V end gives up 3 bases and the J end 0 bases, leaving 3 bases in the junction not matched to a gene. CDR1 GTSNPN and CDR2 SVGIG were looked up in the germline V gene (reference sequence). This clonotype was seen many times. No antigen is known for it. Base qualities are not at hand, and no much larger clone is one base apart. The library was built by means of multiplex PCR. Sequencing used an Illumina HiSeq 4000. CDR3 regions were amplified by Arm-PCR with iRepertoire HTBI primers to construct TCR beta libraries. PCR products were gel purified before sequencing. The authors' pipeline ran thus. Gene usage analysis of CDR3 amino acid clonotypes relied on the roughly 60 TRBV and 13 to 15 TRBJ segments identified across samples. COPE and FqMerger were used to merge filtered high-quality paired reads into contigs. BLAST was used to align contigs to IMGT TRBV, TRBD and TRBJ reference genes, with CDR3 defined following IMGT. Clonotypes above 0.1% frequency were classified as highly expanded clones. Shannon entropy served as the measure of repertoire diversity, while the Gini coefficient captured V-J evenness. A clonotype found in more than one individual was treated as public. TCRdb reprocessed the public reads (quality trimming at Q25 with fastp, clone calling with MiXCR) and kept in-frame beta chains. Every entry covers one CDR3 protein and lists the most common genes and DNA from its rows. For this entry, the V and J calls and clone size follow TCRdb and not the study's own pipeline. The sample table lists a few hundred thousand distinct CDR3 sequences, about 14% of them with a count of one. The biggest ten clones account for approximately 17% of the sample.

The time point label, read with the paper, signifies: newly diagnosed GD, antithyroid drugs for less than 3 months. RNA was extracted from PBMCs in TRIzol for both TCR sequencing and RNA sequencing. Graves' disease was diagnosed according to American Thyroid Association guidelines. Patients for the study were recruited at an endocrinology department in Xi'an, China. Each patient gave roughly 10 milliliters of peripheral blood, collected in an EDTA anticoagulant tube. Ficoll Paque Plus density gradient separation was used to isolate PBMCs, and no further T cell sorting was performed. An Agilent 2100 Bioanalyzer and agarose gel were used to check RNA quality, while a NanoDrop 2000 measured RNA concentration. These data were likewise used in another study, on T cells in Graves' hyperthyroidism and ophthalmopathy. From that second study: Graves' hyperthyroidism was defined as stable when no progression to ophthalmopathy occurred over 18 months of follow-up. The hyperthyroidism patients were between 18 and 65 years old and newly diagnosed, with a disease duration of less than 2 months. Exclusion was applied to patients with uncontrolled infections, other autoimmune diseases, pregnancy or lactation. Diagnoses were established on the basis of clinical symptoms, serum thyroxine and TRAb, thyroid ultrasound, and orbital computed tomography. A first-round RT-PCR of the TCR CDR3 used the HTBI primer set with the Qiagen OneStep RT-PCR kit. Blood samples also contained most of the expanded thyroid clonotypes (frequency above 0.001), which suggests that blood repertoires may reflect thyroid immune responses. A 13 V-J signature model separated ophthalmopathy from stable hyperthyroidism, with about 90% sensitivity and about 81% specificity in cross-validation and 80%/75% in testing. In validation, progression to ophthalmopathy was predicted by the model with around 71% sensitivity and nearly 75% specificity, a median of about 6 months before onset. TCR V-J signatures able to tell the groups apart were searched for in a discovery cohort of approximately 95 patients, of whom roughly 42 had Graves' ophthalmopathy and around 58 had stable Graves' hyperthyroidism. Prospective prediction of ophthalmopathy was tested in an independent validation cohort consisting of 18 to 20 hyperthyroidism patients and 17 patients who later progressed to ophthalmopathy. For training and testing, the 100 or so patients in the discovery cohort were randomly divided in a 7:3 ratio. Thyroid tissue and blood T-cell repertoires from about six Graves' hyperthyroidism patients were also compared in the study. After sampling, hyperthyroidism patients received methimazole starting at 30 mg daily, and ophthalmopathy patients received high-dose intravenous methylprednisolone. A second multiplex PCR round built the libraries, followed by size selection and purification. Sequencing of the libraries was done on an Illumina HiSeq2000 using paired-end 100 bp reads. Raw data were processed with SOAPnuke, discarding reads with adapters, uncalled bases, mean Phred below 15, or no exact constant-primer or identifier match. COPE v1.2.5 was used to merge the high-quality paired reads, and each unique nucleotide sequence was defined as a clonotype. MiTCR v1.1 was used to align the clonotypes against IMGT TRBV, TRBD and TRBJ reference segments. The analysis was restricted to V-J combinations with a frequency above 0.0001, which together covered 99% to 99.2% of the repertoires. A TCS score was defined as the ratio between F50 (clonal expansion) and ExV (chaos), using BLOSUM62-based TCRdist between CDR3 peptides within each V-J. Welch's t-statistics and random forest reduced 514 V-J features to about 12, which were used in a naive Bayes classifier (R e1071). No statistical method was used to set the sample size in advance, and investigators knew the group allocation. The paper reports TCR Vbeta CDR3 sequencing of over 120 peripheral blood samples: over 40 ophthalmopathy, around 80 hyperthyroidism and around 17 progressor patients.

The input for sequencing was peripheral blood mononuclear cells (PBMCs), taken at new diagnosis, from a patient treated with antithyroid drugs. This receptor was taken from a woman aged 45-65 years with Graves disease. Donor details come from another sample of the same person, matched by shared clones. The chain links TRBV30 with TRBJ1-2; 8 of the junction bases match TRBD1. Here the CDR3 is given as CAWRDRGANYGYTF. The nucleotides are TGTGCCTGGAGAGACAGGGGAGCTAACTATGGCTACACCTTC.